These 13 T cell receptor beta chains were all obtained from the same sample, sequenced in a study of early T cells in non-severe SARS-CoV-2 infection. MiXCR, applied by TCRdb to the 5' RACE reads, yields one record per CDR3 protein. The data contain about 60,000 distinct CDR3 sequences, roughly 21% of them singletons. Sequencing used whole blood, obtained at baseline. Source of these receptors: an adult who was a healthcare worker with PCR-confirmed SARS-CoV-2 infection or an uninfected control (not recorded which).

This clonotype was recorded only once. The genes are TRBV18 and TRBJ2-1, with 7 bases that match TRBD2. Germline CDR1 and CDR2: KGHSH and LQKENI. The CDR3 consists of 14 residues. Trimming cost V 8 bases and J 6 bases; bases outside gene matches: 10. CDR3 sequence reads: CASRGSGDLNEQFF. CDR3 coding DNA: TGTGCCAGCCGTGGGAGCGGGGACCTCAATGAGCAGTTCTTC.

The chain couples TRBV10-2 to TRBJ2-1; tentative D call: TRBD2 (5 bases). The CDR3 sequence is 16 residues long. Trimming shortened V by 4 bases and J by 0 bases, and 13 bases separated the two germline ends. CDR1 is WSHSY and CDR2 is SAAADI in the germline V gene. The CDR3 region is CASSARAASSYNEQFF. CDR3 sequence (DNA): TGCGCCAGCAGTGCGAGAGCGGCTAGCTCCTACAATGAGCAGTTCTTC.

This clonotype has more than one count but fewer than ten. One end of the junction varies from germline; a read error may be responsible. The chain joins TRBV7-9 to TRBJ1-1; a weak D match, TRBD1 (6 bases). This CDR3 comprises 10 residues. Germline loops: CDR1 SEHNR, CDR2 FQNEAQ (reference sequence). CDR3 coding DNA: TGCGCCCCGGGACATCTTGAAGCTTTCTTT. It translates to CAPGHLEAFF.

In DNA form, the CDR3 reads TGTGCCAGCACCCCCCTCGTAGGCAACACTGAAGCTTTCTTT. Encoded protein: CASTPLVGNTEAFF. The chain couples TRBV12-3 or TRBV12-4 to TRBJ1-1; D gene uncertain. This CDR3 is built from 14 residues. V was trimmed by 7 bases and J by 2 bases, leaving 14 bases between them.

This clonotype was found a few times. This CDR3 reads CAWNRGYASSGNTIYF. CDR3 DNA: TGTGCCTGGAACAGGGGGTACGCCAGCTCTGGAAACACCATATATTTT. The rearrangement joins TRBV30 to TRBJ1-3; 8 nucleotides align to TRBD1. In germline, CDR1 is GTSNPN, CDR2 SVGIG (reference sequence). This CDR3 has 16 residues. Germline trimming cut 4 bases from V and 0 bases from J; bases unmatched to any gene: 8.

The genes are TRBV4-1 and TRBJ1-2; unclear D gene. Germline CDR1 is MGHRA and CDR2 is YSYEKL. The CDR3 runs to 12 residues. V lost 1 base and J lost 8, with 8 bases in between. CDR3 sequence: CASSQGQFGYTF. The CDR3, as DNA: TGCGCCAGCAGCCAAGGGCAATTCGGCTACACCTTC.

This clonotype was detected only a few times. The CDR3 bases are TGTGCCAGCAGCCAAGTTGGTGAAAAACTGTTTTTT. Residues: CASSQVGEKLFF. V and J are TRBV3-1 and TRBJ1-4, with D unclear. The CDR3 is 12 amino acids. CDR1 and CDR2 from the germline V gene are LGHDT and YNNKEL (reference sequence). The germline V and J ends were trimmed by 1 base and 7 bases, with 4 bases remaining between them.

This chain joins TRBV18 and TRBJ2-7; D remains unclear. Germline CDR1 reads KGHSH; CDR2 reads LQKENI. CDR3 length: 14 amino acids. V was shortened by 4 bases and J by 2 bases, with 12 bases between the two germline ends. The CDR3 nucleotides are TGTGCCAGCTCACTCGAGGCCTCCACCTACGAGCAGTACTTC. It is translated as CASSLEASTYEQYF.

This clonotype came up a few times. This chain links TRBV12-3 or TRBV12-4 with TRBJ2-3; D unresolved. Between the trimmed V and J ends, which lost 8 bases and 2 bases, there was a span of 5 bases. The CDR3 runs 11 residues. This chain's CDR3 is CASGDTDTQYF. The CDR3 DNA sequence: TGTGCCAGCGGGGACACAGATACGCAGTATTTT.

This clonotype was seen ten or more times. The V and J genes are TRBV29-1 and TRBJ2-5; D perhaps matches TRBD2 (6 bases). Germline V gives CDR1 SQVTM, CDR2 ANQGSEA. The CDR3 is 12 amino acids. V was trimmed by 5 bases and J by 4 bases, leaving 11 bases between them. CDR3 region: CSVSPEGETQYF. The CDR3 coding sequence is TGCAGCGTTTCACCGGAGGGAGAGACCCAGTACTTC.

The rearrangement uses TRBV5-5 and TRBJ2-1; 12 bases are a match to TRBD2. The germline V gene encodes CDR1 SGHKS and CDR2 YYEKEE (reference sequence). This CDR3 is built from 16 residues. V lost 2 bases and J lost 8; bases outside the gene matches: 8. CDR3 bases: TGTGCCAGCAGCTTAAACCCTAGCGGGGGGGCATATGAGCAGTTCTTC. Its translation is CASSLNPSGGAYEQFF.

This chain's CDR3 is CASSFDRGTDEQFF. CDR3 DNA: TGCGCCAGCAGCTTTGACAGGGGCACGGATGAGCAGTTCTTC. The rearrangement joins TRBV5-1 to TRBJ2-1; 8 nucleotides align to TRBD1. The ends lost 2 bases at V and 8 bases at J; junction bases unmatched: 6. The CDR3 is 14 amino acids. Germline values: CDR1 SGHRS, CDR2 YFSETQ.

This clonotype showed up just a few times. This chain links TRBV10-3 with TRBJ1-1; no definite D call. Trimming took 6 bases from V and 1 from J, leaving 12 bases between them. The CDR3 has 14 residues. Germline-derived CDR1 and CDR2 are ENHRY and SYGVKD. CDR3 region: CAIRNPERNTEAFF. In DNA form, the CDR3 reads TGTGCCATCAGGAATCCTGAACGGAACACTGAAGCTTTCTTT.